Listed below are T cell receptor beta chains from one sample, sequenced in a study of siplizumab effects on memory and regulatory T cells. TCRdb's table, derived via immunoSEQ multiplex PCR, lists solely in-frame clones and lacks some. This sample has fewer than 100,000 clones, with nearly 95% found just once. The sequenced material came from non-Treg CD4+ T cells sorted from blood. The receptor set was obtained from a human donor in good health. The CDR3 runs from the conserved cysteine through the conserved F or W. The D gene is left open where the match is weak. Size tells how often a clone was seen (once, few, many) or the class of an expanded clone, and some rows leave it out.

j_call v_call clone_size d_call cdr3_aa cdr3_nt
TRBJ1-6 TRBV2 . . CASALSNNSPLHF TGTGCCAGCGCCTTAAGTAATAATTCACCCCTCCACTTT
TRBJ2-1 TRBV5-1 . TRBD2 CASSPLAGGPYEQFF TGCGCCAGCAGCCCCCTAGCGGGAGGGCCCTATGAGCAGTTCTTC
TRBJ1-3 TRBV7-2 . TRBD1 CASSSTTGLNTIYF TGTGCCAGCAGCTCCACGACAGGGCTGAACACCATATATTTT
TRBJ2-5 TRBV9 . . CASSVSGMQETQYF TGTGCCAGCAGCGTATCGGGGATGCAAGAGACCCAGTACTTC
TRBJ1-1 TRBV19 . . CASSISNPGQNTEAFF TGTGCCAGTAGTATAAGTAACCCGGGACAGAACACTGAAGCTTTCTTT
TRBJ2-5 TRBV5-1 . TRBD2 CASRRGGPQETQYF TGCGCCAGCAGGCGGGGGGGACCCCAAGAGACCCAGTACTTC
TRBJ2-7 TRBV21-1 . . CASSTRDRERNEQYF TGTGCCAGCAGCACCCGGGACAGGGAACGGAACGAGCAGTACTTC
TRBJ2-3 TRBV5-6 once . CASSLEQGTDTQYF TGTGCCAGCAGCTTGGAACAAGGCACAGATACGCAGTATTTT
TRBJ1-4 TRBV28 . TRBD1 CASSYLPGQGARANEKLFF TGTGCCAGCAGTTACCTACCGGGACAGGGGGCTCGAGCTAATGAAAAACTGTTTTTT
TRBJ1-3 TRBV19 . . CASSFGSSGNTIYF TGTGCCAGTAGTTTTGGGAGCTCTGGAAACACCATATATTTT
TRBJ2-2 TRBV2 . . CASSERTTSTGELFF TGTGCCAGCAGTGAAAGAACAACTAGTACCGGGGAGCTGTTTTTT
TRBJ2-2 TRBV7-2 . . CASSLGGGRNTGELFF TGTGCCAGCAGCTTAGGAGGTGGGCGGAACACCGGGGAGCTGTTTTTT
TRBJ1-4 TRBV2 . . CASSELVGTNEKLFF TGTGCCAGCAGTGAATTAGTGGGGACTAATGAAAAACTGTTTTTT
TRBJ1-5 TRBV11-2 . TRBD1 CASSSGTGGQPQHF TGTGCCAGCAGCTCCGGGACAGGGGGACAGCCCCAGCATTTT
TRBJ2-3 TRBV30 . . CAWSVPGRLDTQYF TGTGCCTGGAGTGTTCCGGGGCGGTTAGATACGCAGTATTTT
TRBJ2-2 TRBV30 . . CAWTGDTGELFF TGTGCCTGGACAGGAGACACCGGGGAGCTGTTTTTT
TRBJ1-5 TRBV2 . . CASSEWPNNQPQHF TGTGCCAGCAGTGAATGGCCAAACAATCAGCCCCAGCATTTT
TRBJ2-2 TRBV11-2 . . CASSSQGSQAGELFF TGTGCCAGCAGCTCACAGGGTTCGCAGGCCGGGGAGCTGTTTTTT
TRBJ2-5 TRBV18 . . CASSPRLAQETQYF TGTGCCAGCTCACCACGGCTAGCACAAGAGACCCAGTACTTC
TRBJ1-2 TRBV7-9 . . CASSLEGVPRYTF TGTGCCAGCAGCTTAGAGGGGGTACCTCGCTACACCTTC
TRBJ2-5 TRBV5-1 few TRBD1 CASSKTGEETQYF TGCGCCAGCAGCAAAACAGGGGAAGAGACCCAGTACTTC
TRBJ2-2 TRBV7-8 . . CASSLVMANTGELFF TGTGCCAGCAGCTTAGTGATGGCGAACACCGGGGAGCTGTTTTTT
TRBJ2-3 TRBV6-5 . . CASSYAGPPTDTQYF TGTGCCAGCAGTTACGCGGGCCCCCCCACAGATACGCAGTATTTT
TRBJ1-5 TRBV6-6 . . CASSTGRGVSNQPQHF TGTGCCAGCAGTACGGGTCGGGGAGTTAGCAATCAGCCCCAGCATTTT
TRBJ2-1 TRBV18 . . CASSPKAEQFF TGTGCCAGCTCACCAAAGGCGGAGCAGTTCTTC
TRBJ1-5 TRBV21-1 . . CASSTPRRQDSNQPQHF TGTGCCAGCAGCACACCCAGAAGACAGGATAGCAATCAGCCCCAGCATTTT
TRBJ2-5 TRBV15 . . CATSRDREGQVTQYF TGTGCCACCAGCAGAGATCGCGAGGGGCAGGTGACCCAGTACTTC
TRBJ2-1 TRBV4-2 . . CASSQERELYNEQFF TGTGCCAGCAGCCAAGAACGGGAGTTATACAATGAGCAGTTCTTC
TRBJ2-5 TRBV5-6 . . CASSLDLEETQYF TGTGCCAGCAGCTTGGATCTAGAGGAGACCCAGTACTTC
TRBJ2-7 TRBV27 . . CASSLISGGFDEQYF TGTGCCAGCAGTTTAATTTCAGGGGGGTTCGACGAGCAGTACTTC
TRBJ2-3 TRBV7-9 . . CASSLITTGGGTDTQYF TGTGCCAGCAGCTTAATTACTACCGGGGGAGGCACAGATACGCAGTATTTT
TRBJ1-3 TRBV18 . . CASSPAGRTTGNTIYF TGTGCCAGCTCACCCGCTGGGAGGACCACTGGAAACACCATATATTTT
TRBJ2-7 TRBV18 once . CASSSSLAQLYEQYF TGTGCCAGCTCAAGCAGTCTAGCGCAGCTCTACGAGCAGTACTTC
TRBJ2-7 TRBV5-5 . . CASSLLAGTYEQYF TGTGCCAGCAGCTTGCTGGCGGGAACCTACGAGCAGTACTTC
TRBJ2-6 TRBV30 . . CAWSRGANVLTF TGTGCCTGGAGTCGTGGGGCCAACGTCCTGACTTTC
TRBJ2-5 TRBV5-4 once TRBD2 CASSSGTSGQETQYF TGTGCCAGCAGCTCGGGGACTAGCGGCCAAGAGACCCAGTACTTC
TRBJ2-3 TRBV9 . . CASSEGVSTDTQYF TGTGCCAGCAGCGAAGGGGTCAGCACAGATACGCAGTATTTT
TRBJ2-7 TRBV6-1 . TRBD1 CAAEGQGAYEQYF TGTGCCGCCGAGGGACAGGGAGCCTACGAGCAGTACTTC